This T cell receptor beta chain was captured by sequencing in a study of blood T cells in healthy people across ages. Then a second PCR, running about 7 to 11 cycles, was carried out with a sample-barcoded 5' primer and a J-beta primer mix. MiXCR, applied by TCRdb to the 5' RACE reads, yields one record per CDR3 protein. This sample carries roughly 2 million distinct CDR3 sequences, 49% of them seen once, and the ten largest clones take about 2.1%. Trimming took 6 bases from V and 7 from J; bases not matched to a gene: 12. The length of the CDR3 is 14 residues. The V gene's germline CDR1 is DFQATT and CDR2 SNEGSKA (reference sequence).

The TCR comes from a woman aged 40 to 50 in good health. This chain links TRBV20-1 with TRBJ2-3; 8 bases are a match to TRBD2. The source material was blood. Written as DNA, the CDR3 is TGCAGTGCCCGCGGGCGAGCGGGGGTGTATACGCAGTATTTT. Translating it yields CSARGRAGVYTQYF.